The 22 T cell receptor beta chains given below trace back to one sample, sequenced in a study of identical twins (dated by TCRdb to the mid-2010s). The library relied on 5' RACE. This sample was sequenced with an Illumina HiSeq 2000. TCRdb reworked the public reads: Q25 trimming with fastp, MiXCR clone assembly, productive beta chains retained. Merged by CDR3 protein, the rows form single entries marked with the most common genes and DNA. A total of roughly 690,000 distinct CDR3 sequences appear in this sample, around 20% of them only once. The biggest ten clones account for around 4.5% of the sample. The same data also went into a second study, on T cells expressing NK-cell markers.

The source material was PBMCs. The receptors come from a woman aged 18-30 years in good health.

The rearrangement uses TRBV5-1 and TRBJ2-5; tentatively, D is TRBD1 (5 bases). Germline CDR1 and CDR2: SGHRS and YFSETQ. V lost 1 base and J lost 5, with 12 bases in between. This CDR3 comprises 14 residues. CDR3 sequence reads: CASSLLTKGETQYF. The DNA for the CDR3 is TGCGCCAGCAGCTTGCTCACGAAGGGGGAGACCCAGTACTTC.

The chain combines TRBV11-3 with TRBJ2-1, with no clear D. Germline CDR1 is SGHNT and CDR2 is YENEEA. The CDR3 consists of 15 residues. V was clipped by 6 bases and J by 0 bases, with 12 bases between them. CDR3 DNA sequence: TGTGCCAGCAGTGGTGTGACTCACTCCTACAATGAGCAGTTCTTC. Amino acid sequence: CASSGVTHSYNEQFF.

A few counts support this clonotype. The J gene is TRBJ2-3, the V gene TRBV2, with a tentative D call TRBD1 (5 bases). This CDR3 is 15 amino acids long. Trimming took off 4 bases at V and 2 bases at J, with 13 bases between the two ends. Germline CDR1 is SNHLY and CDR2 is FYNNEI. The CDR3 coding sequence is TGTGCCAGCAGTGCTAGGGGATCGGCCACAGATACGCAGTATTTT. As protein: CASSARGSATDTQYF.

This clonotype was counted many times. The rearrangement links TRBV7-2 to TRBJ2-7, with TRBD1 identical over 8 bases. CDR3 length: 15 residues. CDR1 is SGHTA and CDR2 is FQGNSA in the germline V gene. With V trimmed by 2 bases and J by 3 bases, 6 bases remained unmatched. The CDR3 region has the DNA TGTGCCAGCAGCTTAACCCAAGGGACAGGCTACGAGCAGTACTTC. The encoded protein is CASSLTQGTGYEQYF.

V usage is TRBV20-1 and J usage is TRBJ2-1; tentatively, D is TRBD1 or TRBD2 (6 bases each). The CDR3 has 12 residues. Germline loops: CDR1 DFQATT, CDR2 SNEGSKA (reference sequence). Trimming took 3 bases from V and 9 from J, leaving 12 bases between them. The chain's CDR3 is CSARGGRGEQFF. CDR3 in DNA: TGCAGTGCTAGGGGGGGCCGAGGTGAGCAGTTCTTC.

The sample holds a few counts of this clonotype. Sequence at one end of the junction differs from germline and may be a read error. The CDR3 nucleotides read TGCGCCAGCAGCCTGGGACTAGCCGACAACCAAAACTTC. Its protein is CASSLGLADNQNF. This chain joins TRBV4-3 and TRBJ2-1, with 9 positions matching TRBD2. The germline V gene has CDR1 LGHNA and CDR2 YSLEER. The CDR3 is 13 amino acids.

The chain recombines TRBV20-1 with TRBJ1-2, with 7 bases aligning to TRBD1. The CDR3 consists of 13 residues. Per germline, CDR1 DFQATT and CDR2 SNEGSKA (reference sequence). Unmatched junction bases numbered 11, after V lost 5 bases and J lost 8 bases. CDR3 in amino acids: CSAPQTGPQGYTF. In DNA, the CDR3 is TGCAGTGCTCCCCAGACAGGGCCGCAAGGCTACACCTTC.

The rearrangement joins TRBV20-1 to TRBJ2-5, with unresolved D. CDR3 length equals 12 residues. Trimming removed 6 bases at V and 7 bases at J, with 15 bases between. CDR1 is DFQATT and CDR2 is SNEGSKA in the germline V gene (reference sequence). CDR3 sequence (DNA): TGCAGTGCCCCCAGCCCTTGGGGGACCCAGTACTTC. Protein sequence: CSAPSPWGTQYF.

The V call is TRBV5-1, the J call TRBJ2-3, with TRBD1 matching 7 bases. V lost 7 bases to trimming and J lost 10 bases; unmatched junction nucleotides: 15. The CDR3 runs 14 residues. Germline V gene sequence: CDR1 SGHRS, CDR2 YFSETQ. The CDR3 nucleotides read TGCGCCAGCGCCCTGGACAGGCCTCAGGGCTCGCAGTATTTT. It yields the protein CASALDRPQGSQYF.

The CDR3 here is CASSLVGEAATQYF. CDR3 coding DNA: TGTGCCAGCAGCTTAGTGGGGGAGGCGGCTACGCAGTATTTT. The chain uses TRBV7-2 and TRBJ2-3, with D perhaps matching TRBD2 (6 bases). From germline, CDR1 is SGHTA and CDR2 FQGNSA. The CDR3 spans 14 residues. Trimming stripped 1 base from V and 8 bases from J, with 13 bases between.

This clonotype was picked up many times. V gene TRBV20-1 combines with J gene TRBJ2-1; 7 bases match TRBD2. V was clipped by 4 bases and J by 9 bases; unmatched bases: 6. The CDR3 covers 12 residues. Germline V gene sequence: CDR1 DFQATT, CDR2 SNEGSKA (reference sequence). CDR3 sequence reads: CSAKAGDLEQFF. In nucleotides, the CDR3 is TGCAGTGCTAAGGCGGGGGATCTTGAGCAGTTCTTC.

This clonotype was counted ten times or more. In DNA, the CDR3 is TGTGCCAGCAGCCCCCGAATGACCTTC. Residues: CASSPRMTF. The chain couples TRBV9 to TRBJ1-2; the D is unclear. V lost 4 bases and J 14 bases, leaving 9 bases between the germline ends. CDR1 is SGDLS, CDR2 YYNGEE, per germline. The CDR3 runs 9 residues.

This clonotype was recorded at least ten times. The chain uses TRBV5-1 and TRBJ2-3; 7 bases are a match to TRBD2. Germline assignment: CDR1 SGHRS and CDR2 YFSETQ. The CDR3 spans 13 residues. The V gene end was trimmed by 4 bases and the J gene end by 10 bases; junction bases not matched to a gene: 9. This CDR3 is CASSPPSGPAQYF. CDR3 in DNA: TGCGCCAGCAGCCCTCCTAGCGGCCCGGCGCAGTATTTT.

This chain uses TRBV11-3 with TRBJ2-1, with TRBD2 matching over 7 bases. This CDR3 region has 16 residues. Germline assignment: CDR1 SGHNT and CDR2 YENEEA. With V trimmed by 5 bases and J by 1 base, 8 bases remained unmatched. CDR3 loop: CASSAGLLSSYNEQFF. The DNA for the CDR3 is TGTGCCAGCAGCGCGGGACTACTTTCGTCCTACAATGAGCAGTTCTTC. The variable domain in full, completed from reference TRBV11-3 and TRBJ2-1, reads EAGVVQSPRYKIIEKKQPVAFWCNPISGHNTLYWYLQNLGQGPELLIRYENEEAVDDSQLPKDRFSAERLKGVDSTLKIQPAELGDSAVYLCASSAGLLSSYNEQFFGPGTRLTVL.

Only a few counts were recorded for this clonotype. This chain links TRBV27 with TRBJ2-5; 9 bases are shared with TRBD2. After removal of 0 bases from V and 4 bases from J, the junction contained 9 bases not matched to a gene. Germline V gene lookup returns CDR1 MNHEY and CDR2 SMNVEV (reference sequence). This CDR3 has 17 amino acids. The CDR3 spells CASSLSGAGGLRETQYF. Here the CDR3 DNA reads TGTGCCAGCAGTTTATCTGGGGCGGGAGGGCTAAGAGAGACCCAGTACTTC.

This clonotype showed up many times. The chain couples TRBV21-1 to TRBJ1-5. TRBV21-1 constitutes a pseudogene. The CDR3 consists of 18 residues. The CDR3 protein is CASSKEDLRGGRNQPQHF. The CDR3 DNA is TGTGCCAGCAGCAAAGAAGACCTGAGGGGAGGCCGCAATCAGCCCCAGCATTTT.

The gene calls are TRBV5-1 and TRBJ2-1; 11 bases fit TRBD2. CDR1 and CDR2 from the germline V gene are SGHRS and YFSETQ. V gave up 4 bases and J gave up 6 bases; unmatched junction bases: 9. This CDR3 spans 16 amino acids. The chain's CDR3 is CASSLRSGRGFNEQFF. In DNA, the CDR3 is TGCGCCAGCAGCCTACGTAGCGGGAGGGGATTCAATGAGCAGTTCTTC.

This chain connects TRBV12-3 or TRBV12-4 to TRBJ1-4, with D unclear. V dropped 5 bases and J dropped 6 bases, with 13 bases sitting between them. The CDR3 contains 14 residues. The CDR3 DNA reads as TGTGCCAGCAGTCCCATGGGCACATATGAAAAACTGTTTTTT. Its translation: CASSPMGTYEKLFF.

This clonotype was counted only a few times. CDR3 nucleotide sequence: TGTGCCAGCTCACCTGGAGGGGCGAACATTCAGTACTTC. Encoded protein: CASSPGGANIQYF. The chain carries TRBV18 and TRBJ2-4; tentative D call: TRBD2 (6 bases). The CDR3 has 13 amino acids. Trimming cost V 3 bases and J 7 bases, with 10 bases left between them. The germline gives CDR1 KGHSH, CDR2 LQKENI.

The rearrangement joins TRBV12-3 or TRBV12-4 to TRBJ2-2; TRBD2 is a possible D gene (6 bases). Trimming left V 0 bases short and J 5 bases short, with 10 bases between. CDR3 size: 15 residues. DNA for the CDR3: TGTGCCAGCAGTTTAGCCCGCCGGGGGACCGGGGAGCTGTTTTTT. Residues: CASSLARRGTGELFF.

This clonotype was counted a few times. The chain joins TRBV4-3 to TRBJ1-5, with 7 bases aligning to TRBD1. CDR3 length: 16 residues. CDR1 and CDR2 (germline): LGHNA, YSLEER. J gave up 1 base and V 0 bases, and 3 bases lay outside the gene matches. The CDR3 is CASSQDNRGSNQPQHF. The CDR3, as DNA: TGCGCCAGCAGCCAAGATAACAGGGGAAGCAATCAGCCCCAGCATTTT.

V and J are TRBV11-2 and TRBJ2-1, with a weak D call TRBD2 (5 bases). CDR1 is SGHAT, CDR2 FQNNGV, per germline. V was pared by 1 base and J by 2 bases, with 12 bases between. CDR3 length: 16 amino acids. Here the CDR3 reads CASSLVLALAYNEQFF. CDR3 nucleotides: TGTGCCAGCAGCTTAGTGCTAGCACTAGCCTACAATGAGCAGTTCTTC.